What follows is one T cell receptor (beta chain) and its context. Authors' analysis steps: By means of reference gene primer amplification, nucleated cell counts were estimated. Sequenced by immunoSEQ multiplex PCR; TCRdb stores in-frame clones only, minus some. V, J and clone size derive from that table, while D and trimming were established from the DNA sequence. This sample carries 200,000 to 250,000 clones, approximately 87% of them seen once, and the ten largest clones take roughly 2.7%. V was pared by 0 bases and J by 2 bases, with 11 bases between. This CDR3 spans 15 amino acids. The germline V gene has CDR1 LGHNA and CDR2 YSLEER. The sample is drawn from a study of blood T cell repertoires in COVID-19. Study summary: Sources were T cells, B-cell-depleted T cells, or PBMCs; the material itself was cDNA or gDNA.

The source is a woman between 65 and 79 years old with active or convalescent COVID-19. The V and J genes are TRBV4-3 and TRBJ2-7; TRBD1 might be the D (5 bases). The material sequenced was peripheral blood. CDR3 bases: TGCGCCAGCAGCCAAGAGGATCCAGGGCCCTACGAGCAGTACTTC. This translates into CASSQEDPGPYEQYF.